The 27 T cell receptor beta chains in this list originate from one sample, sequenced in a study of T cell repertoires in cytomegalovirus infection. TCRdb used MiXCR to reprocess the reads, holding one entry per CDR3 protein. The sample holds about 7,500 distinct CDR3 sequences; 55% are singletons and the top ten take around 73%. These receptors are not linked to any known antigen. The sequenced sample was PBMCs, sequenced either directly or after in vitro stimulation (not recorded which). Receptors were obtained from a human donor in good health (CMV status not recorded). Some clones in this sample may be carry-over from other donors' samples.

The rearrangement links TRBV7-6 to TRBJ1-5; no clear D. This CDR3 has 15 residues. Germline values: CDR1 SGHVS, CDR2 FNYEAQ. The germline V and J ends were trimmed by 1 base and 0 bases, with 7 bases remaining between them. CDR3 bases: TGTGCCAGCAGCTTAGGGGAGAATAGCAATCAGCCCCAGCATTTT. It codes for CASSLGENSNQPQHF.

On this clonotype itself: The junction differs from germline at one of its ends, possibly a read error. The rearrangement links TRBV7-9 to TRBJ2-1; the D is unclear. The CDR3 sequence is 16 residues long. Germline V gene lookup returns CDR1 SEHNR and CDR2 FQNEAQ (reference sequence). The CDR3 bases are TGTGCCATCAGCTTGTTGGGAATATCCACCTACAAAGAGCCTTTATTC. This gives the protein CAISLLGISTYKEPLF.

CDR3 amino acids: CASSAGSGQPTHF. The CDR3 bases are TGTGCCAGCAGTGCAGGGTCTGGGCAGCCCACTCATTTT. The gene calls are TRBV27 and TRBJ1-5, with a possible D match to TRBD1 (5 bases). Trimming stripped 5 bases from V and 16 bases from J, with 21 bases between. Per the germline V gene, CDR1 is MNHEY and CDR2 is SMNVEV (reference sequence). The CDR3 is 13 amino acids.

The table lists this clonotype with a few counts. This chain connects TRBV7-4 to TRBJ1-1; 10 positions match TRBD1. V lost 3 bases and J lost 7; bases outside the gene matches: 2. The CDR3 is 13 residues long. CDR1 and CDR2 from the germline V gene are SGHVT and SQSDAQ. The CDR3 here is CASSFGQGVEAFF. The CDR3 DNA reads TGTGCCAGCAGCTTCGGACAGGGGGTTGAAGCTTTCTTT.

The chain joins TRBV11-2 to TRBJ1-1; D is unresolved. The V gene lost 7 bases and the J gene lost 0 bases, with 18 bases spanning the gap. The CDR3 runs to 16 residues. CDR1 is SGHAT and CDR2 is FQNNGV in the germline V gene. The CDR3 spells CASTFFSVPVNTEAFF. In nucleotides, the CDR3 is TGTGCCAGCACCTTCTTTTCAGTGCCCGTGAACACTGAAGCTTTCTTT.

Turning to this clonotype: The final CDR3 position lacks the conserved phenylalanine or tryptophan, pointing to a likely read error. The V gene is TRBV4-1, the J gene TRBJ2-1, with TRBD1 as a possible D gene (8 bases). The CDR3 totals 14 residues. Germline V lookup: CDR1 MGHRA, CDR2 YSYEKL. V lost 4 bases, J lost 7 bases, and 14 bases lay in between. The CDR3 nucleotides read TGCGCCAGCAGCCGAAACAGGGGGGGGAATGAGCAGTTCTCC. As protein: CASSRNRGGNEQFS.

Regarding this clonotype: The junction departs from germline at one end; a sequencing error may be responsible. This chain connects TRBV27 to TRBJ1-5; no clear D. The germline V gene has CDR1 MNHEY and CDR2 SMNVEV (reference sequence). CDR3 length: 14 residues. Here the CDR3 reads CASRGGLGNQPKHF. The CDR3 DNA is TGTGCCAGCAGAGGTGGGCTGGGCAATCAGCCCAAGCATTTT.

Regarding this clonotype: Germline and junction disagree at one end, which may indicate a read error. The J gene is TRBJ1-2, the V gene TRBV2; tentatively, D is TRBD1 (6 bases). Germline loops: CDR1 SNHLY, CDR2 FYNNEI. The CDR3 spans 15 residues. The CDR3 DNA is TGTGCCAGCAAGGACAGCCTCCCCCCCTGGGGAGGATACCCCTTC. This encodes CASKDSLPPWGGYPF.

This clonotype was picked up a small number of times. An end of the junction does not agree with germline; a read error may underlie this. The J gene is TRBJ1-2, the V gene TRBV2; D not certain. Per germline, CDR1 SNHLY and CDR2 FYNNEI. The CDR3 covers 15 residues. As DNA, the CDR3 is TGTGCCAGCAAGGCAAGCCTCTCCCCCTGGGGAGGCTACACATTC. Its translation: CASKASLSPWGGYTF.

As for this clonotype: Germline and junction disagree at one end, which may indicate a read error. This chain joins TRBV27 and TRBJ2-3; D might be TRBD2 (6 bases). This CDR3 region has 14 residues. Germline loops: CDR1 MNHEY, CDR2 SMNVEV (reference sequence). CDR3 bases: TGTGCCCGCAGCTTGGGGGGATTCGGTGGTACTCAGGCTTTT. As protein: CARSLGGFGGTQAF.

As to this clonotype: This is likely a read error, given that the CDR3 carries no conserved phenylalanine or tryptophan at its end. It is unclear where the CDR3 begins or ends on the DNA, so no DNA is shown, and the CDR3 is as TCRdb lists it. The V gene is TRBV7-9, the J gene TRBJ2-7; TRBD1, as called in the table, went unchecked against the DNA. The CDR3 is 15 amino acids in total, end residues counted. Per the germline V gene, CDR1 is SEHNR and CDR2 is FQNEAQ (reference sequence). CDR3 residues: CASSSRDIVFYEQSS.

The chain links TRBV12-3 or TRBV12-4 to TRBJ2-1; D unresolved. With 6 bases removed from V and 1 base from J, the gap between germline ends came to 28 bases. The CDR3 has 20 amino acids. The CDR3 DNA reads as TGTGCCAGCAGCTCCCTAAGCCTCCTGTGTTTAGAAAGGTCCTACAATGAGCAGTTCTTC. It yields the protein CASSSLSLLCLERSYNEQFF.

Concerning this clonotype itself: At one end, the junction sequence differs from germline, possibly due to a read error. This chain connects TRBV7-4 to TRBJ2-1; D gene uncertain. Per germline, CDR1 SGHVT and CDR2 SQSDAQ. The CDR3 runs 16 residues. The CDR3, as DNA: TGTGCCAGCAGCTTGTTGGTAATATCCACCTACCAGGAGCAGGTCTTC. Its translation is CASSLLVISTYQEQVF.

The rearrangement links TRBV5-1 to TRBJ2-6; D not certain. Germline V lookup: CDR1 SGHRS, CDR2 YFSETQ. Trimming shortened V by 4 bases and J by 3 bases, and 11 bases separated the two germline ends. The CDR3 sequence is 15 residues long. The CDR3 DNA follows: TGCGCCAGCAGCCGCTACTCGGGTGGGGCCAACGTCCTGACTTTC. Amino acids: CASSRYSGGANVLTF.

J is TRBJ1-1 and V is TRBV12-3 or TRBV12-4; weak D call: TRBD1 (6 bases). The CDR3 length is 16 residues. The V end was cut by 6 bases, the J end by 4 bases, with 21 bases between. This CDR3 is CASRRRVSKQGTEAFF. In nucleotides, the CDR3 is TGTGCCAGCAGACGCAGGGTTTCAAAACAGGGCACTGAAGCTTTCTTT.

Concerning this clonotype: At one of its ends the junction is not consistent with the germline gene, which may arise from a read error. This chain uses TRBV7-6 with TRBJ1-5; D remains unclear. CDR1 is SGHVS, CDR2 FNYEAQ, per germline. This CDR3 spans 15 amino acids. CDR3 loop: CDSSPETYRNQPQHF. The CDR3 bases are TGTGACAGCAGTCCCGAAACATACCGCAATCAGCCCCAGCATTTT.

This chain uses TRBV7-6 with TRBJ2-1, with no clear D. This CDR3 contains 16 residues. V was clipped by 3 bases and J by 14 bases, with 26 bases between them. The V gene's germline CDR1 is SGHVS and CDR2 FNYEAQ. CDR3 residues: CASSLLGISTAKEKFF. The CDR3 DNA sequence: TGTGCCAGCAGCTTGTTGGGAATCTCCACCGCCAAGGAGAAGTTCTTC.

The chain joins TRBV20-1 to TRBJ1-6, with D maybe TRBD1 (5 bases). The V end was cut by 2 bases, the J end by 8 bases, with 19 bases between. CDR1 and CDR2 (germline): DFQATT, SNEGSKA (reference sequence). CDR3 length equals 16 residues. The CDR3 region is CSARRRSRTQDSPLHF. CDR3 bases: TGCAGTGCTAGAAGACGGTCGCGGACACAGGATTCACCCCTCCACTTT.

This chain connects TRBV2 to TRBJ1-1; D uncertain. The CDR3 has 11 residues. Per the germline V gene, CDR1 is SNHLY and CDR2 is FYNNEI. The germline V and J ends were trimmed by 7 bases and 5 bases, with 8 bases remaining between them. CDR3 DNA sequence: TGTGCCAGCATGAGGGAAACTGAAGCTTTCTTT. Translated: CASMRETEAFF. The full variable domain, completed using reference TRBV2 and TRBJ1-1, is EPEVTQTPSHQVTQMGQEVILRCVPISNHLYFYWYRQILGQKVEFLVSFYNNEISEKSEIFDDQFSVERPDGSNFTLKIRSTKLEDSAMYFCASMRETEAFFGQGTRLTVV.

The chain is built from TRBV2 and TRBJ1-2; the D is unclear. This CDR3 is 15 amino acids long. V was pared by 7 bases and J by 8 bases, with 23 bases between. CDR1 and CDR2 (germline): SNHLY, FYNNEI. The DNA for the CDR3 is TGTGCCAGCAAGAACAGCCGCCCCCCCTGGGGAGGCTACACCTTC. Translation gives CASKNSRPPWGGYTF. Looking up the rest from reference TRBV2 and TRBJ1-2 gives the full variable domain: EPEVTQTPSHQVTQMGQEVILRCVPISNHLYFYWYRQILGQKVEFLVSFYNNEISEKSEIFDDQFSVERPDGSNFTLKIRSTKLEDSAMYFCASKNSRPPWGGYTFGSGTRLTVV.

By sample share, this clonotype is large. The V gene is TRBV7-2, the J gene TRBJ1-1; the D gene is possibly TRBD1 (5 bases). This CDR3 spans 16 amino acids. V gave up 1 base and J gave up 1 base, with 13 bases separating them. The germline gives CDR1 SGHTA, CDR2 FQGNSA. The CDR3 is CASSLDSRGSNTEAFF. CDR3 sequence (DNA): TGTGCCAGCAGCTTAGATTCTAGGGGCTCGAACACTGAAGCTTTCTTT.

Points on this clonotype: Compared with germline, one end of the junction differs, possibly owing to a read error. This chain connects TRBV7-6 to TRBJ1-2; no firm D call. The CDR3 is 15 residues long. The germline CDR1 and CDR2 sequences are SGHVS and FNYEAQ. The CDR3 sequence is CDSSLTPVQNYGYAF. CDR3 DNA: TGTGACAGCAGCTTGACCCCGGTACAGAACTATGGCTACGCCTTC.

In this sample, this clonotype turned up a few times. The chain employs TRBV4-1 and TRBJ2-7; the match to TRBD2 covers 7 bases. Germline V gives CDR1 MGHRA, CDR2 YSYEKL. The CDR3 totals 16 residues. The junction had 10 bases not matched to a gene; V was cut back by 0 bases and J by 5 bases. In DNA, the CDR3 is TGCGCCAGCAGCCAAGATCCCGGACTAGTGGGGCACGAGCAGTACTTC. It specifies CASSQDPGLVGHEQYF.

Comments on this clonotype: At one end the junction does not follow the germline gene, possibly because of a read error. The CDR3 bases are TGTGCCAGCAGCTCCGGTCTTAACTATGGCGACATCTTC. Translation gives CASSSGLNYGDIF. V and J are TRBV25-1 and TRBJ1-2, with D hard to call. Germline-derived CDR1 and CDR2 are MGHDK and SYGVNS. This CDR3 is 13 amino acids long.

The genes are TRBV7-9 and TRBJ2-7; maybe TRBD2 (5 bases). Germline V gene data show CDR1 as SEHNR and CDR2 as FQNEAQ (reference sequence). CDR3 length: 15 residues. The V end lost 4 bases, the J end lost 13 bases, and 26 bases lay between the germline ends. The CDR3 reads CASSSREIGFYDQYF. In DNA, the CDR3 is TGTGCCAGCAGCTCCCGGGAAATCGGTTTCTACGATCAATACTTC.

The rearrangement links TRBV27 to TRBJ2-5; no clear D gene. This CDR3 comprises 14 residues. From germline, CDR1 is MNHEY and CDR2 SMNVEV (reference sequence). Trimming stripped 3 bases from V and 8 bases from J, with 16 bases between. The CDR3 protein is CASSLWSMPYTQYF. For the CDR3, the DNA is TGTGCCAGCAGTTTGTGGTCGATGCCGTATACCCAGTACTTC.

This clonotype was recorded at least ten times. The chain links TRBV7-8 to TRBJ2-5; D might be TRBD1 or TRBD2, each matching 5 bases. The CDR3 is 15 residues long. With 6 bases removed from V and 1 base from J, the gap between germline ends came to 15 bases. CDR1 is SGHVS and CDR2 is FQNEAQ in the germline V gene. Here the CDR3 reads CASRPRGRLQETQYF. CDR3 coding DNA: TGTGCCAGCAGACCGAGGGGCAGACTCCAAGAGACCCAGTACTTC.